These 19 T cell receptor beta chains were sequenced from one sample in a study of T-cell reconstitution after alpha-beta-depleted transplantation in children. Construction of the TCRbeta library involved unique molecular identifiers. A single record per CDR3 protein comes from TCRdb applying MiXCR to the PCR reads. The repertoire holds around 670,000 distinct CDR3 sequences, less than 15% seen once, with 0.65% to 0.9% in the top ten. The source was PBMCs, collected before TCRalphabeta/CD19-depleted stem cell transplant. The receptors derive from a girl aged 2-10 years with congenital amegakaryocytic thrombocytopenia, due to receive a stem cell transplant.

CDR3 coding DNA: TGTGCCAGCAGTGAAGCCCAGGCGGGGACCCAGTACTTC. It is translated as CASSEAQAGTQYF. The V call is TRBV2, the J call TRBJ2-5; maybe TRBD2 (5 bases). CDR3 size: 13 residues. Germline CDR1 SNHLY, CDR2 FYNNEI. The germline V and J ends were trimmed by 0 bases and 7 bases, with 9 bases remaining between them.

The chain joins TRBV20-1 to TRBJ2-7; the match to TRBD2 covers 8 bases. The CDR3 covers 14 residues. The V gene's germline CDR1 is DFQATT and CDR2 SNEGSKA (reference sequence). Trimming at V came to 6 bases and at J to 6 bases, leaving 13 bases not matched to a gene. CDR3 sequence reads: CSARTSGEASEQYF. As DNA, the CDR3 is TGCAGTGCGAGAACTAGCGGAGAAGCATCCGAGCAGTACTTC.

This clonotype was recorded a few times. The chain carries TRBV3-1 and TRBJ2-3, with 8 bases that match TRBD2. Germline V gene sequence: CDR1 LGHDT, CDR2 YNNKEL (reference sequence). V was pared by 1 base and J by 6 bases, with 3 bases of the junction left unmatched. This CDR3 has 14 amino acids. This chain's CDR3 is CASSQAGGFDTQYF. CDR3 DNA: TGTGCCAGCAGCCAAGCGGGAGGGTTCGATACGCAGTATTTT.

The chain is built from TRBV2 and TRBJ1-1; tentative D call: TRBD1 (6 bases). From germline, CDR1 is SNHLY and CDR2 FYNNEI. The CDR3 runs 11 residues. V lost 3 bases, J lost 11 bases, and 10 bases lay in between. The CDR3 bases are TGTGCCAGCAGTGATTCAGGGGTTGCTTTCTTT. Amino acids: CASSDSGVAFF.

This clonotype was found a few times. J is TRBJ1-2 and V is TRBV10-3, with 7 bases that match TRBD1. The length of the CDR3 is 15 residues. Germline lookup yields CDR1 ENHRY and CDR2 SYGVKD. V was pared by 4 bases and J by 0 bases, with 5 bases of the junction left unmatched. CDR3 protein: CAISVQTGTNYGYTF. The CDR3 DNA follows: TGTGCCATCAGTGTCCAGACAGGGACTAACTATGGCTACACCTTC.

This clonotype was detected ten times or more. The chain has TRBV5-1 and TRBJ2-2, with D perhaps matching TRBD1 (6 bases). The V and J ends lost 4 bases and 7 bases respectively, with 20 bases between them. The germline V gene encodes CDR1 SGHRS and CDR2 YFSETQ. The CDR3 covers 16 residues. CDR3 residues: CASSPTGTQGFGELFF. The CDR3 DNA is TGCGCCAGCAGCCCAACGGGAACACAGGGATTCGGGGAGCTGTTTTTT.

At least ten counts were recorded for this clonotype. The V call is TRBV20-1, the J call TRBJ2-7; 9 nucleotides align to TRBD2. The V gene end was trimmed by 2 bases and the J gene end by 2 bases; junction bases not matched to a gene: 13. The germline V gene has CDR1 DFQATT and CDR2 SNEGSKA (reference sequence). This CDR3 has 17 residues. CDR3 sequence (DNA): TGCAGTGCTAGACCTTTAGCCCCTAGACTAGCGGCCTACGAGCAGTACTTC. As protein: CSARPLAPRLAAYEQYF.

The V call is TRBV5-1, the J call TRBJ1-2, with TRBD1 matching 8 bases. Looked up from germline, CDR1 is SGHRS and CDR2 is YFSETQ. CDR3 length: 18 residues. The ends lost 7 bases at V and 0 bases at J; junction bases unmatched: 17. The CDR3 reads CASFTHPGGARSNYGYTF. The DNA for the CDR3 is TGCGCCAGCTTTACTCATCCAGGGGGCGCCCGCTCTAACTATGGCTACACCTTC.

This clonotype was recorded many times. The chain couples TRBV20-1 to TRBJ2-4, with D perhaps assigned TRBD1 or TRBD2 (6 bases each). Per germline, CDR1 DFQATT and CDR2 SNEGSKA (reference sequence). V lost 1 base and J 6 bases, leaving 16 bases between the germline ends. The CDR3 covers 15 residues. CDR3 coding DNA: TGCAGTGCTAGAGTTTCAACCGGGGGCTCAAACATTCAGTACTTC. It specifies CSARVSTGGSNIQYF.

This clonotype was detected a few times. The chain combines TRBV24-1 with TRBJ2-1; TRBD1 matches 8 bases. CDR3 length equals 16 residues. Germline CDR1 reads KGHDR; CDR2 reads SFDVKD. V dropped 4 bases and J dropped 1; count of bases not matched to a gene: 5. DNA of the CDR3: TGTGCCACCAGTGACAAAACAGGGGGGTCCTACAATGAGCAGTTCTTC. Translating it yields CATSDKTGGSYNEQFF.

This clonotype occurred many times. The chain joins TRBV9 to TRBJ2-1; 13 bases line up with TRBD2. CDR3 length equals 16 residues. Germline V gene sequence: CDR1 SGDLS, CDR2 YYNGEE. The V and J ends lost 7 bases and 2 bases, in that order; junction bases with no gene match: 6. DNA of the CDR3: TGTGCCAGCGGGACTAGCGGGAAAGGGACCTACAATGAGCAGTTCTTC. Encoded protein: CASGTSGKGTYNEQFF.

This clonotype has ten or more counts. CDR3 protein: CASSTGKDTQYF. The CDR3 nucleotides read TGTGCCAGCAGTACAGGGAAAGATACGCAGTATTTT. This chain joins TRBV12-3 or TRBV12-4 and TRBJ2-3; maybe TRBD1 (6 bases). Trimming pared 5 bases from V and 5 bases from J, leaving 8 bases between. The CDR3 spans 12 residues.

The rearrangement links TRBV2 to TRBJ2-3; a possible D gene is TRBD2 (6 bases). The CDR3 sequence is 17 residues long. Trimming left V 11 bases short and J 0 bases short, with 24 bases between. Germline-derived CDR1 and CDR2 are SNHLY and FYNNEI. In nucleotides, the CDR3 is TGTGCCCTCAGTTGGGGGACTGGCTCCCCAAGCACAGATACGCAGTATTTT. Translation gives CALSWGTGSPSTDTQYF.

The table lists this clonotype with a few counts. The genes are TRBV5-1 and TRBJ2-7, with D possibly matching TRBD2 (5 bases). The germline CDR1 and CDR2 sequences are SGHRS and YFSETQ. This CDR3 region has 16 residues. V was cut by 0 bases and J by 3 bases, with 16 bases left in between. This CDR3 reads CASSLEYGLLGYEQYF. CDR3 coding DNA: TGCGCCAGCAGCTTGGAGTACGGACTCCTCGGCTACGAGCAGTACTTC.

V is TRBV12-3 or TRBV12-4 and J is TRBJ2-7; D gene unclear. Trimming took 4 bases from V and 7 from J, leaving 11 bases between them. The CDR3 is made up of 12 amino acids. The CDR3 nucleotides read TGTGCCAGCAGTTACCCTTTGGGGGAGCAGTACTTC. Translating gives CASSYPLGEQYF.

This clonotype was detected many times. CDR3 in amino acids: CASSLRQGRTGELFF. The CDR3 DNA is TGTGCCAGCAGTTTACGGCAGGGGAGGACCGGGGAGCTGTTTTTT. This chain joins TRBV12-3 or TRBV12-4 and TRBJ2-2, with D perhaps matching TRBD1 or TRBD2 (6 bases each). Trimming shortened V by 2 bases and J by 5 bases, and 12 bases separated the two germline ends. CDR3 size: 15 residues.

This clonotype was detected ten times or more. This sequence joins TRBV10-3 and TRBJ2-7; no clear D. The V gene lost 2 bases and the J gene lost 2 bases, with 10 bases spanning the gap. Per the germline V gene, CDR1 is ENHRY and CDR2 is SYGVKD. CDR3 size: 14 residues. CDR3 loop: CAISETRTPYEQYF. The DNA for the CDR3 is TGTGCCATCAGTGAGACTCGAACACCCTACGAGCAGTACTTC.

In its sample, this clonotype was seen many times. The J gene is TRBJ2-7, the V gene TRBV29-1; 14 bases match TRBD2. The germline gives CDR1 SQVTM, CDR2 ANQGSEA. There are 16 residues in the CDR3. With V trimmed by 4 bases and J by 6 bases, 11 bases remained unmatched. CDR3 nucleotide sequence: TGCAGCGTTGCAACCGGGACTAGCGGGAGAGGTCTCGAGCAGTACTTC. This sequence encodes CSVATGTSGRGLEQYF.

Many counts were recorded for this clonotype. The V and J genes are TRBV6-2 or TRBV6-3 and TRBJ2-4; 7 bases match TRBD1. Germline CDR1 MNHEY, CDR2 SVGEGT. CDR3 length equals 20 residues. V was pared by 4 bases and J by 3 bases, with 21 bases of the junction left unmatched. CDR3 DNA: TGTGCCAGCAGTTCCTACCTCAGCTACCGGGACAGAACTCTCAAAAACATTCAGTACTTC. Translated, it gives CASSSYLSYRDRTLKNIQYF.